Each of the 10 T cell receptor beta chains below was sequenced from the same sample in a study of breast tumors, draining lymph nodes, adjacent tissues. TCRdb independently ran MiXCR on the multiplex PCR reads; one entry per CDR3 protein. In the table there are 50,000 to 55,000 distinct CDR3 sequences, around 45% of which are singletons. The specimen sequenced was breast tumor tissue. The receptors derive from a female donor with breast cancer. Some clones in this sample may be carry-over from other donors' samples.

The genes are TRBV5-6 and TRBJ2-7, with 12 positions matching TRBD2. This CDR3 is built from 14 residues. Trimming removed 5 bases from V and 6 bases from J; junction bases left unmatched: 6. Germline V gene sequence: CDR1 SGHDT, CDR2 YYEEEE. CDR3 coding DNA: TGTGCCAGCAGTCCCGGGACTAGCGGGCTCGAGCAGTACTTC. Translated: CASSPGTSGLEQYF.

This clonotype was seen many times. This chain connects TRBV6-2 or TRBV6-3 to TRBJ1-2; D is unresolved. Per germline, CDR1 MNHEY and CDR2 SVGEGT. With 8 bases removed from V and 3 bases from J, the gap between germline ends came to 13 bases. This CDR3 has 13 residues. The CDR3 nucleotides are TGTGCCAGCCATGCCGGGGTCTACTATGGCTACACCTTC. Its translation: CASHAGVYYGYTF.

The chain joins TRBV24-1 to TRBJ2-3, with unresolved D. The germline V gene has CDR1 KGHDR and CDR2 SFDVKD. V gave up 1 base and J gave up 6 bases, with 4 bases separating them. This CDR3 is built from 12 residues. The CDR3 nucleotides are TGTGCCACCAGTGATTTAGGCGATACGCAGTATTTT. The encoded protein is CATSDLGDTQYF.

With respect to this clonotype: A much larger clone sits a single nucleotide away, making a read error possible. The gene calls are TRBV6-2 or TRBV6-3 and TRBJ2-7; maybe TRBD2 (5 bases). CDR1 and CDR2 (germline): MNHEY, SVGEGT. This CDR3 has 14 residues. V shed 7 bases and J shed 1 base, with 14 bases lying between them. CDR3 DNA: TGTGCCAGCATGGGGTTACTAGGATCCTACGAGCAGTACTTC. This translates into CASMGLLGSYEQYF.

This clonotype rates as medium-sized. The J gene is TRBJ2-7, the V gene TRBV29-1; D possibly corresponds to TRBD1 (6 bases). Germline V gene data show CDR1 as SQVTM and CDR2 as ANQGSEA. The CDR3 has 14 residues. Trimming took 0 bases from V and 2 from J, leaving 11 bases between them. For the CDR3, the DNA is TGCAGCGTTGAAGAGCAGGGGCGGACCTACGAGCAGTACTTC. This gives the protein CSVEEQGRTYEQYF.

This clonotype was recorded many times. CDR3: CASSWTSGRTDTQYF. CDR3 bases: TGTGCCAGTAGTTGGACTAGCGGGAGAACAGATACGCAGTATTTT. The chain combines TRBV19 with TRBJ2-3; 13 bases align to TRBD2. The CDR3 is 15 amino acids. J gave up 3 bases and V 5 bases, and 2 bases lay outside the gene matches. Germline values: CDR1 LNHDA, CDR2 SQIVND (reference sequence). Using reference TRBV19 and TRBJ2-3 for the parts outside the CDR3, the full variable domain is DGGITQSPKYLFRKEGQNVTLSCEQNLNHDAMYWYRQDPGQGLRLIYYSQIVNDFQKGDIAEGYSVSREKKESFPLTVTSAQKNPTAFYLCASSWTSGRTDTQYFGPGTRLTVL.

CDR3: CASSVAGGDFSGNTIYF. The CDR3 nucleotides are TGTGCCAGCAGTGTGGCGGGCGGCGATTTCTCTGGAAACACCATATATTTT. V usage is TRBV6-4 and J usage is TRBJ1-3, with D unclear. The germline V gene encodes CDR1 MRHNA and CDR2 SNTAGT. Trimming shortened V by 4 bases and J by 0 bases, and 16 bases separated the two germline ends. The CDR3 length is 17 residues.

Points on this clonotype: The conserved final phenylalanine or tryptophan is absent from the CDR3, which likely points to a read error. This chain connects TRBV11-3 to TRBJ2-5, with D tentatively TRBD1 (5 bases). The CDR3 loop spans 14 amino acids. V gave up 2 bases and J gave up 7 bases, with 14 bases separating them. Germline CDR1 reads SGHNT; CDR2 reads YENEEA. CDR3 residues: CASSLQGGTGTQYL. Here the CDR3 DNA reads TGTGCCAGCAGCTTACAGGGCGGCACCGGGACCCAGTACCTC.

This clonotype was observed many times. The chain combines TRBV20-1 with TRBJ2-5; D possibly corresponds to TRBD1 (6 bases). Trimming took 6 bases from V and 0 from J, leaving 14 bases between them. Germline loops: CDR1 DFQATT, CDR2 SNEGSKA (reference sequence). The CDR3 loop spans 14 amino acids. CDR3 nucleotides: TGCAGTGCCGAGACAGGTGGCAACCAAGAGACCCAGTACTTC. It codes for CSAETGGNQETQYF.

The sample holds many counts of this clonotype. V and J are TRBV7-8 and TRBJ2-5, with D hard to call. Trimming cost V 4 bases and J 6 bases, with 15 bases left between them. The CDR3 totals 14 residues. Germline lookup yields CDR1 SGHVS and CDR2 FQNEAQ. In DNA form, the CDR3 reads TGTGCCAGCAGCTCCATAGAGCCCCCCAAGACCCAGTACTTC. Residues: CASSSIEPPKTQYF.